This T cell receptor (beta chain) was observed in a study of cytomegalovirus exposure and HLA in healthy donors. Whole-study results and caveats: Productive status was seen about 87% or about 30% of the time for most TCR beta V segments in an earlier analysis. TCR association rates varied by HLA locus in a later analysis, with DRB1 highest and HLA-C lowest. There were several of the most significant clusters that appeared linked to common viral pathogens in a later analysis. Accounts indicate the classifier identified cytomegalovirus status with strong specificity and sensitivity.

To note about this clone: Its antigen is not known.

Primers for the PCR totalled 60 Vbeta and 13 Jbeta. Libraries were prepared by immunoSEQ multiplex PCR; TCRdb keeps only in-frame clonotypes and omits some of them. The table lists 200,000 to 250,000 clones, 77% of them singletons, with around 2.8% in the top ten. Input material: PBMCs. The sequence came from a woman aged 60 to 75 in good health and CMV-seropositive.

CDR3 residues: CASSVRTAQETQYF. CDR3 sequence (DNA): TGCGCCAGCAGCGTAAGGACAGCACAAGAGACCCAGTACTTC. The rearrangement links TRBV5-1 to TRBJ2-5; TRBD1 is a possible D gene (6 bases). Trimming cost V 4 bases and J 2 bases, with 12 bases left between them. From germline, CDR1 is SGHRS and CDR2 YFSETQ. The CDR3 totals 14 residues.